Listed below are T cell receptor beta chains from one sample, sequenced in a study of Ad26.COV2.S vaccination and SARS-CoV-2 variants. Profiling relied on immunoSEQ multiplex PCR, and the TCRdb table lists in-frame clones only, not all of them. Of roughly 680,000 clones listed, 89% are singletons. The sequenced sample was peripheral blood, obtained in a trial of Ad26.COV2.S vaccine versus placebo. The receptors stem from a person between 18 and 59 years old who received the Ad26.COV2.S COVID-19 vaccine or a placebo. Each CDR3 is given with its conserved first and last residue. D genes are given only for firm matches. Size tells how often a clone was seen (once, few, many) or the class of an expanded clone, and some rows leave it out.

J gene: TRBJ1-1
V gene: TRBV18
clone size: -
D gene: -
CDR3 DNA: TGTGCCAGCTCACCACGAACAGCGAGTGGGAACACTGAAGCTTTCTTT
CDR3 protein: CASSPRTASGNTEAFF

J gene: TRBJ2-1
V gene: TRBV18
clone size: -
D gene: TRBD2
CDR3 DNA: TGTGCCAGCTCACCTGGACTAGAGAATGAGCAGTTCTTC
CDR3 protein: CASSPGLENEQFF

J gene: TRBJ1-2
V gene: TRBV7-9
clone size: -
D gene: TRBD1
CDR3 DNA: TGTGCCAGCAGCTTATTGACAGGGCAAGGCTACACCTTC
CDR3 protein: CASSLLTGQGYTF

J gene: TRBJ1-3
V gene: TRBV30
clone size: once
D gene: -
CDR3 DNA: TGTGCCTGGAGTGTAATATCTGGAAACACCATATATTTT
CDR3 protein: CAWSVISGNTIYF

J gene: TRBJ2-7
V gene: TRBV5-1
clone size: -
D gene: TRBD1
CDR3 DNA: TGCGCCAGCAGCTTACGGGACAGGGGGACCTACGAGCAGTACTTC
CDR3 protein: CASSLRDRGTYEQYF

J gene: TRBJ2-2
V gene: TRBV12-3/TRBV12-4
clone size: -
D gene: -
CDR3 DNA: TGTGCCAGCAGTGGCGGATCCGGGGAGCTGTTTTTT
CDR3 protein: CASSGGSGELFF

J gene: TRBJ1-1
V gene: TRBV25-1
clone size: -
D gene: -
CDR3 DNA: TGTGCCAGCAGTGTAGACGGGAACACTGAAGCTTTCTTT
CDR3 protein: CASSVDGNTEAFF

J gene: TRBJ2-1
V gene: TRBV7-2
clone size: -
D gene: TRBD1
CDR3 DNA: TGTGCCAGCAGCTTAGCCCCGGGACAGGGTACAAATGAGCAGTTCTTC
CDR3 protein: CASSLAPGQGTNEQFF

J gene: TRBJ2-3
V gene: TRBV6-2/TRBV6-3
clone size: -
D gene: -
CDR3 DNA: TGTGCCAGCAGTTACTCGCCCAGGGCGGGCACAGATACGCAGTATTTT
CDR3 protein: CASSYSPRAGTDTQYF

J gene: TRBJ1-3
V gene: TRBV4-3
clone size: -
D gene: -
CDR3 DNA: TGCGCCAGCAGCCAAGAGGCCCCCTCCTCTGGAAACACCATATATTTT
CDR3 protein: CASSQEAPSSGNTIYF

J gene: TRBJ2-5
V gene: TRBV4-2
clone size: once
D gene: TRBD2
CDR3 DNA: TGTGCCAGCAGCCAAGATTATAGCGGGGGGATGGAGACCCAGTACTTC
CDR3 protein: CASSQDYSGGMETQYF

J gene: TRBJ2-1
V gene: TRBV5-8
clone size: -
D gene: TRBD2
CDR3 DNA: TGTGCCAGCAGCAGACTAGCGGGAGCTAAGGACAATGAGCAGTTCTTC
CDR3 protein: CASSRLAGAKDNEQFF

J gene: TRBJ1-1
V gene: TRBV5-4
clone size: -
D gene: -
CDR3 DNA: TGTGCCGTCCGCACCGACCGAAGGGCCACTGAAGCTTTCTTT
CDR3 protein: CAVRTDRRATEAFF

J gene: TRBJ2-5
V gene: TRBV12-3/TRBV12-4
clone size: -
D gene: -
CDR3 DNA: TGTGCCAGCAGGCGAGCCGTCCAAGAGACCCAGTACTTC
CDR3 protein: CASRRAVQETQYF

J gene: TRBJ2-7
V gene: TRBV6-5
clone size: -
D gene: -
CDR3 DNA: TGTGCCAGCATGAGCACAGGAGGACTCTACGAGCAGTACTTC
CDR3 protein: CASMSTGGLYEQYF

J gene: TRBJ1-2
V gene: TRBV7-8
clone size: -
D gene: -
CDR3 DNA: TGTGCCAGCAGCTTAGCAAGGGGAGGAGATGGCTACACCTTC
CDR3 protein: CASSLARGGDGYTF

J gene: TRBJ2-7
V gene: TRBV18
clone size: -
D gene: -
CDR3 DNA: TGTGCCAGCTCACCACAAGGGTCAGTCTCTTCCTACGAGCAGTACTTC
CDR3 protein: CASSPQGSVSSYEQYF

J gene: TRBJ1-1
V gene: TRBV12-5
clone size: -
D gene: TRBD1
CDR3 DNA: TGTGCTAGTGGTTTGGACCACAGGGGCTTGAAAGCTTTCTTT
CDR3 protein: CASGLDHRGLKAFF

J gene: TRBJ2-7
V gene: TRBV7-9
clone size: -
D gene: -
CDR3 DNA: TGTGCCAGCAGCTTACAGGGCTACGAGCAGTACTTC
CDR3 protein: CASSLQGYEQYF

J gene: TRBJ1-2
V gene: TRBV5-6
clone size: -
D gene: -
CDR3 DNA: TGTGCCAGCAGCTTGGCCGGCCGGGGGGCATACTATGGCTACACCTTC
CDR3 protein: CASSLAGRGAYYGYTF

J gene: TRBJ1-1
V gene: TRBV5-1
clone size: -
D gene: -
CDR3 DNA: TGCGCCAGCAGCTTGGAAGGCAGCCTGGAAGCTTTCTTT
CDR3 protein: CASSLEGSLEAFF

J gene: TRBJ2-5
V gene: TRBV24-1
clone size: -
D gene: -
CDR3 DNA: TGTGCCACCAGTGAGGGAGGGGGGGAGACCCAGTACTTC
CDR3 protein: CATSEGGGETQYF

J gene: TRBJ2-3
V gene: TRBV7-6
clone size: -
D gene: TRBD1
CDR3 DNA: TGTGCCAGCAGCTCCAGACAGGGACAGGCAGATACGCAGTATTTT
CDR3 protein: CASSSRQGQADTQYF

J gene: TRBJ1-1
V gene: TRBV9
clone size: few
D gene: -
CDR3 DNA: TGTGCCAGCAGCGTAGCGACTCAGGGGACTGAAGCTTTCTTT
CDR3 protein: CASSVATQGTEAFF

J gene: TRBJ2-3
V gene: TRBV24-1
clone size: -
D gene: -
CDR3 DNA: TGTGCCACCAGTGATTCCCGGTCCAATTTATTCACAGATACGCAGTATTTT
CDR3 protein: CATSDSRSNLFTDTQYF

J gene: TRBJ2-1
V gene: TRBV11-2
clone size: -
D gene: -
CDR3 DNA: TGTGCCAGCATCTCTTCCGATCCCGGGACAACAAATGAGCAGTTCTTC
CDR3 protein: CASISSDPGTTNEQFF

J gene: TRBJ2-3
V gene: TRBV27
clone size: -
D gene: TRBD1
CDR3 DNA: TGTGCCAGCAGTTTCTATCCCCCCGCCGCCGGGACAGGGGGGACAGATACGCAGTATTTT
CDR3 protein: CASSFYPPAAGTGGTDTQYF

J gene: TRBJ2-1
V gene: TRBV5-1
clone size: -
D gene: -
CDR3 DNA: TGCGCCAGCAGCGCCCGGCCACACGAGAACACACTCTTC
CDR3 protein: CASSARPHENTLF

J gene: TRBJ2-5
V gene: TRBV29-1
clone size: -
D gene: -
CDR3 DNA: TGCAGCGTTGTAAGGGGCGAGACCCAGTACTTC
CDR3 protein: CSVVRGETQYF

J gene: TRBJ2-1
V gene: TRBV11-3
clone size: -
D gene: -
CDR3 DNA: TGTGCCAGCAGCTGGTCGCCCTCCTACAATGAGCAGTTCTTC
CDR3 protein: CASSWSPSYNEQFF

J gene: TRBJ2-7
V gene: TRBV25-1
clone size: -
D gene: TRBD2
CDR3 DNA: TGTGCCAGCAGTGAATACCCCGGACTAGCGGGAGACGAGCAGTACTTC
CDR3 protein: CASSEYPGLAGDEQYF

J gene: TRBJ1-6
V gene: TRBV7-9
clone size: -
D gene: -
CDR3 DNA: TGTGCCAGCAGCGGGACGGGATTCCATAATTCACCCCTCCACTTT
CDR3 protein: CASSGTGFHNSPLHF

J gene: TRBJ2-7
V gene: TRBV6-2/TRBV6-3
clone size: few
D gene: -
CDR3 DNA: TGTGCCAGCAGTTACTCGTTCCAGGCGGGGCAACCCACCTCCTACGAGCAGTACTTC
CDR3 protein: CASSYSFQAGQPTSYEQYF

J gene: TRBJ1-2
V gene: TRBV9
clone size: -
D gene: TRBD1
CDR3 DNA: TGTGCCAGCAGCGGGCGGGACAGTGGCTATGGCTACACCTTC
CDR3 protein: CASSGRDSGYGYTF

J gene: TRBJ1-1
V gene: TRBV19
clone size: -
D gene: -
CDR3 DNA: TGTGCCACCTGGGGAGACCTTGGCGCTGAAGCTTTCTTT
CDR3 protein: CATWGDLGAEAFF

J gene: TRBJ2-1
V gene: TRBV19
clone size: -
D gene: -
CDR3 DNA: TGTGCCAGTAGTATAGAGGTTGAGCAGTTCTTC
CDR3 protein: CASSIEVEQFF

J gene: TRBJ1-1
V gene: TRBV14
clone size: -
D gene: TRBD1
CDR3 DNA: TGTGCCAGCAGCCAATTCACAGACAGGGTTAACACTGAAGCTTTCTTT
CDR3 protein: CASSQFTDRVNTEAFF

J gene: TRBJ2-7
V gene: TRBV10-3
clone size: -
D gene: TRBD2
CDR3 DNA: TGTGCCATCGGGACTAGCGGGAGGAACTACGAGCAGTACTTC
CDR3 protein: CAIGTSGRNYEQYF

J gene: TRBJ1-6
V gene: TRBV6-4
clone size: few
D gene: -
CDR3 DNA: TGTGCCAGCCGAAAGGACGAAGCGACTTCACCCCTCCACTTT
CDR3 protein: CASRKDEATSPLHF

J gene: TRBJ2-1
V gene: TRBV12-3/TRBV12-4
clone size: -
D gene: -
CDR3 DNA: TGTGCCAGCAGTTTACACACCAACAATGAGCAGTTCTTC
CDR3 protein: CASSLHTNNEQFF

J gene: TRBJ1-4
V gene: TRBV5-1
clone size: -
D gene: -
CDR3 DNA: TGCGCCAGCAGCTTGGGACAGGCTGCAACTAATGAAAAACTGTTTTTT
CDR3 protein: CASSLGQAATNEKLFF

J gene: TRBJ1-2
V gene: TRBV7-8
clone size: -
D gene: TRBD1
CDR3 DNA: TGTGCCAGCAGCTTAGCGGGACAGCTAAATGGCTACACCTTC
CDR3 protein: CASSLAGQLNGYTF

J gene: TRBJ2-5
V gene: TRBV11-2
clone size: -
D gene: -
CDR3 DNA: TGTGCCAGCAGCGCAAATCAAGAGACCCAGTACTTC
CDR3 protein: CASSANQETQYF

J gene: TRBJ1-3
V gene: TRBV10-3
clone size: -
D gene: -
CDR3 DNA: TGTGCCACGCTTAACCCTCCCTCTGGAAACACCATATATTTT
CDR3 protein: CATLNPPSGNTIYF

J gene: TRBJ1-1
V gene: TRBV5-4
clone size: -
D gene: -
CDR3 DNA: TGTGCCAGCAGCCTCGACCCGTCTGCTCCGGGCACTGAAGCTTTCTTT
CDR3 protein: CASSLDPSAPGTEAFF

J gene: TRBJ2-7
V gene: TRBV2
clone size: -
D gene: -
CDR3 DNA: TGTGCCAGCAGTGTGAGGGGCTACGAGCAGTACTTC
CDR3 protein: CASSVRGYEQYF

J gene: TRBJ2-5
V gene: TRBV24-1
clone size: -
D gene: -
CDR3 DNA: TGTGCCACCAGTGACCCCGGGAACCAAGAGACCCAGTACTTC
CDR3 protein: CATSDPGNQETQYF

J gene: TRBJ1-3
V gene: TRBV7-9
clone size: -
D gene: -
CDR3 DNA: TGTGCCAGCAGTTCCGGCGGAGGAGGTCGGGGAAACACCATATATTTT
CDR3 protein: CASSSGGGGRGNTIYF

J gene: TRBJ2-1
V gene: TRBV11-3
clone size: -
D gene: TRBD2
CDR3 DNA: TGTGCCAGCAGTTCTATAGCGGGGGGATTATTCTTC
CDR3 protein: CASSSIAGGLFF

J gene: TRBJ2-5
V gene: TRBV5-1
clone size: -
D gene: -
CDR3 DNA: TGCGCCAGCAGCTTGGTGGGGGTGGGAGAGACCCAGTACTTC
CDR3 protein: CASSLVGVGETQYF

J gene: TRBJ2-3
V gene: TRBV27
clone size: few
D gene: -
CDR3 DNA: TGTGCCAGCAGTCCCCATAACCCACAGGGCCTGGGTGGAGATACGCAGTATTTT
CDR3 protein: CASSPHNPQGLGGDTQYF

J gene: TRBJ2-3
V gene: TRBV6-5
clone size: -
D gene: -
CDR3 DNA: TGTGCCAGCAGGGGGCCGAGCACAGATACGCAGTATTTT
CDR3 protein: CASRGPSTDTQYF

J gene: TRBJ2-2
V gene: TRBV18
clone size: -
D gene: -
CDR3 DNA: TGTGCCAGCTCGCTGTTACAGGTCATCACCGGGGAGCTGTTTTTT
CDR3 protein: CASSLLQVITGELFF

J gene: TRBJ2-2
V gene: TRBV4-1
clone size: -
D gene: -
CDR3 DNA: TGCGCCAGCAGCCAAGAACCGGGGACCGGGGAGCTGTTTTTT
CDR3 protein: CASSQEPGTGELFF